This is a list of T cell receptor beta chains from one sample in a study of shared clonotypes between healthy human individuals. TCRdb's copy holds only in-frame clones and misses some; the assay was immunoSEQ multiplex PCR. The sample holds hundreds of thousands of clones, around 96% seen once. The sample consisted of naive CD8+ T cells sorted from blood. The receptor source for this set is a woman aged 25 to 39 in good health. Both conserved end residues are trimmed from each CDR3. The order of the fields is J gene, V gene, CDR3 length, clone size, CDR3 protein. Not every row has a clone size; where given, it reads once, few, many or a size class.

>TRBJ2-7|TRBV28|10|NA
ASSYPGGEQY
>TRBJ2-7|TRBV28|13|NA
ASSLIGQGPYEQY
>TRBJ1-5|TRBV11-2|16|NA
ASSTYGQEAYSNQPQH
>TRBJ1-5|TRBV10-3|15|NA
AIRWTGGDYSNQPQH
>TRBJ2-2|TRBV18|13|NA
ASSLDRGNTGELF
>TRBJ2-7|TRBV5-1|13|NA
ASSFPGGEVYEQY
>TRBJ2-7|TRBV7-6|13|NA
ASSLGGGRSYEQY
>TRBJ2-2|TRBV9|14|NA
ASSVGGQGFSGELF
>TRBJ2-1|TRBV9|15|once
ASSLSRDLGPFNEQF
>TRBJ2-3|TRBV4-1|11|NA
ASSQRHTDTQY
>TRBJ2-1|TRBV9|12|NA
ASNTGGLGSEQF
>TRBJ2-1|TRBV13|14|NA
ASSFPGTSGYNEQF
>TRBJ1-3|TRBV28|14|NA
ASSLLEGTGGNTIY
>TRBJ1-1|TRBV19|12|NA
ASSIYQGDTEAF
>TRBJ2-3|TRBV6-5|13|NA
ASSFSGTSTDTQY
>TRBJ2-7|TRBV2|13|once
ASSGSHPVVGEQY
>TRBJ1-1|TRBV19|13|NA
ASSILQTGWTEAF
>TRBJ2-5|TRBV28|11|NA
ASSYTSWDAGY
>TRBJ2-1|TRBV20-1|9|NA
SASAYNEQF
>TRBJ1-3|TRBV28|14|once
ASSLFGQGPGNTIY
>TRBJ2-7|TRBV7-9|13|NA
ASSLAQGTTYEQY
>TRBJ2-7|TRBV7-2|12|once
ASSQELALYEQY
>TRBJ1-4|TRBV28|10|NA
ASSPSWESVF
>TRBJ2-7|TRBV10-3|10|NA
AISEISREQY
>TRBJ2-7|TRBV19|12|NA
ASSMVQGSHEQY
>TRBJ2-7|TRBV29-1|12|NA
SVHRGLAGDEQY
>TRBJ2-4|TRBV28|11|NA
ASSLDPRSIQY
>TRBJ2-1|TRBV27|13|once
ASTQGQSADNEQF
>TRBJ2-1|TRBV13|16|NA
ASSSGLAGVFRPEEQF
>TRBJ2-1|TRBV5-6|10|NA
ASSQSYDEQF
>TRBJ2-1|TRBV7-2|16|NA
ASSLDTSGISSYNEQF
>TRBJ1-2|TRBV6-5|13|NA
ASSLQGAGNYGYT
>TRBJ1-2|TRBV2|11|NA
ASRDRVDDGYT
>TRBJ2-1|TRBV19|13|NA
ASSARDRIYNEQF
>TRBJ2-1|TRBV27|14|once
ASSLSGTSSYNEQF
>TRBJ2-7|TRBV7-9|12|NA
ASSFPRVPYEQY
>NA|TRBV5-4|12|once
ASSFGTGGYEQY
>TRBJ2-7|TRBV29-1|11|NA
SVIGVRYDEQY
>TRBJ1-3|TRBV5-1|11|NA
ASRDVAGNTIY
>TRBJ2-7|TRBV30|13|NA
AWSTPLLGSHEQY
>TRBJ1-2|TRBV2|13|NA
ASSLRGQGNYGYT